Reported below is one TCR beta chain. This record comes from a study of cytomegalovirus exposure and HLA in healthy donors. The CDR3 sequence is 18 residues long. Trimming left V 5 bases short and J 2 bases short, with 25 bases between. In germline, CDR1 is SGHVS, CDR2 FQNEAQ. 13 Jbeta primers and 60 Vbeta primers were used for the PCR. Repertoires were generated with immunoSEQ multiplex PCR, while TCRdb's copy carries only in-frame clones and drops some. The table has around 120,000 clones, 65% to 90% seen once. The clonotype was recovered from a girl aged 2 to 9 in good health and CMV-seronegative. The sequenced material came from PBMCs. The chain joins TRBV7-8 to TRBJ2-7; tentatively, D is TRBD1 (5 bases). The CDR3 nucleotides read TGTGCCAGCAGCCCCGGCGGTGTAGGTGGACAACATCCCTACGAGCAGTACTTC. Translating it yields CASSPGGVGGQHPYEQYF.